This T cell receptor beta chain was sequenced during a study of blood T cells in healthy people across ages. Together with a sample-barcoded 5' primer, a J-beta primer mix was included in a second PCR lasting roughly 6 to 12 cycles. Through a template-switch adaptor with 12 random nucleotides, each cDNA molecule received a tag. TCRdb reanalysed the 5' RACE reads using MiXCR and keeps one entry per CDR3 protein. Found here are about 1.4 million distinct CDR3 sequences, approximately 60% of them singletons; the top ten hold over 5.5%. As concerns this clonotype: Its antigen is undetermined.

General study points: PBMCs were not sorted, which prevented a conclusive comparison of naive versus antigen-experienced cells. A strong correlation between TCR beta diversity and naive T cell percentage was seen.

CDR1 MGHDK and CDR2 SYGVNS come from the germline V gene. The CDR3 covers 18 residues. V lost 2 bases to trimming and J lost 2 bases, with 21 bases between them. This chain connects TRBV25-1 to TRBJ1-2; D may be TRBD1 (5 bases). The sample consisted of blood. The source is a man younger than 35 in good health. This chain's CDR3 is CASSEDYLGAALNYGYTF. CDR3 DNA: TGTGCCAGCAGTGAAGATTATTTAGGGGCAGCATTGAACTATGGCTACACCTTC.